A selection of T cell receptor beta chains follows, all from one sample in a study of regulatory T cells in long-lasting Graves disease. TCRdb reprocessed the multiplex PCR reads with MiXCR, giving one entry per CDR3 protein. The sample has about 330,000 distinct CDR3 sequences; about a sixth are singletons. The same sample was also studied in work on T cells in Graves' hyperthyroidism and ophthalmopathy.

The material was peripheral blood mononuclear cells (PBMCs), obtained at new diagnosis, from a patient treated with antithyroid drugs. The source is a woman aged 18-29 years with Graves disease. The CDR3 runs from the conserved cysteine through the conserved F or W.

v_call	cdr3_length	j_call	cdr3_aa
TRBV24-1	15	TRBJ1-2	CATSDPGTLNYGYTF
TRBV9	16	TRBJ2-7	CASSVAPQVWVNEQYF
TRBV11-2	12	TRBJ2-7	CASSLDGPGQYF
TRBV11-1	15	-	CASSLPGQVQETQYF
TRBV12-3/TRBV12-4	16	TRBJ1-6	CASSLFGGDQNSPLHF
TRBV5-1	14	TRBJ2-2	CASTGQSNTGELFF
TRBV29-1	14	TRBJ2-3	CSEIRDSRVDTQYF
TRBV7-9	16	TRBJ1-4	CASSLEKTASKGKLFF
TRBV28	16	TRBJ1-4	CASLGRTLATNEKLFF
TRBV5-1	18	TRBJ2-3	CASSLIGLAGTSTDTQYF
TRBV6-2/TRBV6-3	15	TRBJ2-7	CASSSLQGAHYEQYF
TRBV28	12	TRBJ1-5	CASKEAGQPQHF
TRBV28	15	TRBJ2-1	CASSLDRGLYNEQFF
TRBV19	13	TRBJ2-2	CASSYRVAGELFF
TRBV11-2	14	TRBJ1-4	CASSPDSYNEKLFF
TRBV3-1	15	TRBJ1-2	CASSLGGTSYGGYTF
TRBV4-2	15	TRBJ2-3	CASSQEDRNTDTQYF
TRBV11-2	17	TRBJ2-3	CASSPYGFGISTDTQYF
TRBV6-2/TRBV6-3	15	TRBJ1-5	CASSAERDGNQPQHF
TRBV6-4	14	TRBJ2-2	CASSERGDTGELFF
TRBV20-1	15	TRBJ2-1	CSARDGRAGVNEQFF
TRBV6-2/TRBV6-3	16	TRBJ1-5	CASRGPMRDSNQPQHF